The clone carrying this T cell receptor beta chain appeared a few times. Antigen: not known. The sequenced template was cDNA made from the entire isolated RNA. Data came from immunoSEQ multiplex PCR; TCRdb stores just in-frame clones and leaves some out. The sample includes some 500,000 clones, 10% to 12% of them seen just once. This record belongs to a study of beta chain features in type 1 diabetes. The germline gives CDR1 SGHTA, CDR2 FQGNSA. This CDR3 comprises 11 residues. V was pared by 3 bases and J by 8 bases, with 5 bases between. Findings and caveats of the study: Type 1 diabetes patients had fewer VDJ junction insertions and more deletions.

The chain joins TRBV7-2 to TRBJ2-1; D call uncertain. Sequencing was carried out using naive CD4+ T cells from blood. The TCR comes from a woman younger than 30 in good health. For the CDR3, the DNA is TGTGCCAGCAGCTTTGATCATGAGCAGTTCTTC. Translation: CASSFDHEQFF.